This is a list of T cell receptor beta chains from one sample in a study of CD8 T cells in Susac syndrome. TCRdb fed the immunoSEQ multiplex PCR reads into MiXCR, producing one record per CDR3 protein. The sample gives about 300,000 distinct CDR3 sequences, 85% of which show up once; roughly 0.21% is in the top ten. Sequencing was carried out using CD8+ T cells from PBMCs. These receptors originate from a human donor with multiple sclerosis. Each CDR3 is given without its conserved first and last residue. Each record gives: V gene, CDR3 protein.

TRBV27 ASSPEMVQETQY
TRBV6-5 ASSLAPGAGGRDEQF
TRBV7-3 ASSLQETGLTGNEQF
TRBV29-1 SVVDLTGELF
TRBV7-9 ASSPPRDRGDTGELF
TRBV27 ASSYGTHYEQY
TRBV27 ASSLSRGNSPLH
TRBV6-5 ASSPGDRVPYEQY
TRBV27 ASTGLPAGGQHEQY
TRBV19 ASSTGLAGGFYEQY
TRBV10-3 AIRAHRTELGTNTGELF
TRBV4-2 ASSQEKGPYEQY
TRBV7-2 ASNYGENTEAF
TRBV12-3/TRBV12-4 ASSLGWDRHYEQY
TRBV4-3 ASSQGAWRSNEKLF
TRBV27 ASRPTATYEQY
TRBV21-1 ASSKILRVRTEAF
TRBV20-1 SARIPGLNTDTQY
TRBV29-1 SAWGLAKNIQY
TRBV30 AWSGDPFHEQY
TRBV29-1 SVEGTSGTEQY
TRBV2 ASSPDGQGLGDTQY
TRBV7-9 ASSHGQGAFGTEAF
TRBV30 AWGPGTGWFYEQY
TRBV19 ASRLRDLYNEQF
TRBV13 ASSQSGLAMGTGELF
TRBV6-2/TRBV6-3 ASRVSGSSYNEQF
TRBV28 ASSWGMGTGELF
TRBV24-1 ATSEPVREGDNEQF
TRBV2 ASSGPRVSNQPQH
TRBV15 ATSRGLAGPWHEQF
TRBV27 ATKPGQGFYGYT
TRBV7-9 ASSPRDRGIYNEQF
TRBV28 ASSPPGQSRETQY
TRBV14 ASSQWRSYNEQF
TRBV9 ASSVFPGGDNTGELF
TRBV28 ASSPTSGAHNEQF
TRBV30 AWSVFGTGYEQY
TRBV5-1 ASSLGLATDGNEQF
TRBV10-3 AILTTGTGQYEQY
TRBV6-2/TRBV6-3 ASSTSVTGTYGYT